Here is one T cell receptor beta chain with its context. The antigen this receptor binds is unknown. No qualities accompany the bases; no much larger clone lies one base away. According to the germline V gene, CDR1 reads MNHEY and CDR2 reads SVGEGT. V is pruned by 8 bases and J by 2 bases, leaving 5 bases of the junction without a gene match. From its cysteine to its phenylalanine, the CDR3 spans 13 amino acids. The retained sequence is limited to the CDR3, 39 bases, with the frame set at the first base. This sample stems from a study of tumor-infiltrating lymphocytes in oesophageal squamous cell carcinoma (TCRdb year 2016). Library prep was done by PCR. Reads for this sample came from an Illumina HiSeq 2000. TCRdb passed the public sequencing reads through fastp at Q25 and MiXCR, retaining productive beta sequences. Entries that share a CDR3 protein sequence are merged under the most common genes and DNA. The sample records 10,000 to 15,000 distinct CDR3 sequences, roughly 54% of which are singletons. The ten largest clones capture around a quarter of the sample.

The TCR originated in a male donor with esophageal squamous cell carcinoma. The sample consisted of esophageal tumor tissue. The chain employs TRBV6-2 or TRBV6-3 and TRBJ2-5; 7 nucleotides in the junction match TRBD2. The CDR3 reads as follows: CASAGTTQETQYF. The DNA sequence is given as TGTGCCAGCGCCGGGACTACACAAGAGACCCAGTACTTC.